The 17 T cell receptor beta chains reported below all come from one sample, sequenced in a study of blood T cell repertoires in COVID-19. TCRdb keeps only in-frame clones here, not all; method: immunoSEQ multiplex PCR. The data show hundreds of thousands of clones, roughly 88% seen once. Sample: PBMCs or T cells enriched from blood (not recorded which). The receptor set was obtained from a woman in her forties or fifties who had recovered from COVID-19.

The V call is TRBV5-4, the J call TRBJ2-2, with 8 nucleotides matching TRBD1. This CDR3 contains 16 residues. J lost 2 bases, V lost 6 bases, and 9 bases had no gene match. The germline V gene encodes CDR1 SGHNT and CDR2 YYREEE (reference sequence). In nucleotides, the CDR3 is TGTGCCAGCACCCCCCGGACAGGGATCAACACCGGGGAGCTGTTTTTT. Translation gives CASTPRTGINTGELFF.

This clone is a singleton in its sample. The V gene is TRBV12-3 or TRBV12-4, the J gene TRBJ2-7, with 7 bases that match TRBD1. The CDR3 is made up of 13 amino acids. V lost 6 bases to trimming and J lost 4 bases; unmatched junction nucleotides: 6. For the CDR3, the DNA is TGTGCCAGCAGCCGGAAACAGGGGTACGAGCAGTACTTC. This gives the protein CASSRKQGYEQYF.

The chain has TRBV15 and TRBJ2-3, with D perhaps matching TRBD2 (5 bases). Germline loops: CDR1 LNHNV, CDR2 YYDKDF (reference sequence). The CDR3 spans 15 residues. V lost 2 bases and J lost 1, with 10 bases in between. The CDR3 spells CATSRRGSGTDTQYF. The CDR3, as DNA: TGTGCCACCAGCAGACGGGGTTCGGGCACAGATACGCAGTATTTT. The entire variable domain, with the rest obtained from reference TRBV15 and TRBJ2-3, is as follows: DAMVIQNPRYQVTQFGKPVTLSCSQTLNHNVMYWYQQKSSQAPKLLFHYYDKDFNNEADTPDNFQSRRPNTSFCFLDIRSPGLGDTAMYLCATSRRGSGTDTQYFGPGTRLTVL.

The chain uses TRBV13 and TRBJ2-5, with 15 bases that match TRBD2. CDR1 is PRHDT, CDR2 FYEKMQ, per germline (reference sequence). The V segment lost 3 bases and the J segment 7 bases; nucleotides outside the gene matches: 6. This CDR3 comprises 16 residues. The CDR3: CASSFGLAGGFGTQYF. The CDR3 DNA reads as TGTGCCAGCAGCTTCGGACTAGCGGGGGGGTTCGGGACCCAGTACTTC.

The chain recombines TRBV14 with TRBJ2-3, with 15 bases aligning to TRBD2. Germline V gene sequence: CDR1 SGHDN, CDR2 FVKESK. V lost 3 bases, J lost 0 bases, and 10 bases stayed unmatched. This CDR3 region has 20 residues. The CDR3 reads CASSQMFAGTSGGSTDTQYF. The CDR3, as DNA: TGTGCCAGCAGCCAGATGTTTGCCGGGACTAGCGGGGGGAGCACAGATACGCAGTATTTT.

This clone occurred many times. The gene calls are TRBV23-1 and TRBJ2-1, with D maybe TRBD2 (6 bases). TRBV23-1 is given ORF status, its function remaining uncertain. The ends were cut back, 0 bases at V and 3 bases at J, with 12 bases in the middle. The CDR3 has 16 residues. The CDR3 spells CASSQSQRVLYNEQFF. CDR3 DNA sequence: TGCGCCAGCAGTCAATCGCAGCGGGTTCTCTACAATGAGCAGTTCTTC.

This clone was detected a few times. The chain uses TRBV2 and TRBJ1-5; D is unclear. V lost 9 bases to trimming and J lost 0 bases, with 15 bases between them. The CDR3 extends over 15 amino acids. Germline V gene sequence: CDR1 SNHLY, CDR2 FYNNEI. The CDR3 region has the DNA TGTGCCAGTCAGGAGCGGGAAATTAGCAATCAGCCCCAGCATTTT. Encoded protein: CASQEREISNQPQHF.

In this sample, this clone turned up once. Different DNA sequences within this sample yield the same CDR3. The rearrangement uses TRBV9 and TRBJ2-1; 10 bases agree with TRBD2. This CDR3 is built from 15 residues. Germline V lookup: CDR1 SGDLS, CDR2 YYNGEE. V was pared by 3 bases and J by 0 bases, with 0 bases of the junction left unmatched. The CDR3 here is CASSASGSSYNEQFF. DNA of the CDR3: TGTGCCAGCAGCGCTAGCGGGAGCTCCTACAATGAGCAGTTCTTC.

This clone was recorded once. This chain links TRBV7-2 with TRBJ2-7; TRBD2 matches at 11 bases. V lost 1 base and J lost 2; bases outside the gene matches: 4. Germline assignment: CDR1 SGHTA and CDR2 FQGNSA. The CDR3 contains 16 residues. CDR3 in DNA: TGTGCCAGCAGCTTAGTTACTAGCGGGAGCCCCTACGAGCAGTACTTC. Protein: CASSLVTSGSPYEQYF.

The chain combines TRBV18 with TRBJ1-5, with TRBD1 as a possible D gene (5 bases). The V end lost 2 bases, the J end lost 7 bases, and 12 bases lay between the germline ends. CDR3 length: 14 amino acids. CDR1 KGHSH and CDR2 LQKENI come from the germline V gene. CDR3: CASSPGFDRQPQHF. The CDR3 DNA sequence: TGTGCCAGCTCACCAGGGTTTGACAGACAGCCCCAGCATTTT.

The chain has TRBV7-2 and TRBJ2-7; 14 positions match TRBD2. After removal of 3 bases from V and 5 bases from J, the junction contained 9 bases not matched to a gene. The CDR3 has 17 residues. The V gene's germline CDR1 is SGHTA and CDR2 FQGNSA. The CDR3 nucleotides read TGTGCCAGCAGCTTCGGGACTAGCGGGAGACGAATGCACGAGCAGTACTTC. Translated: CASSFGTSGRRMHEQYF.

The rearrangement links TRBV4-3 to TRBJ1-1; D gene ambiguous. This CDR3 region has 16 residues. CDR1 and CDR2 from the germline V gene are LGHNA and YSLEER. V lost 0 bases and J 4 bases, leaving 15 bases between the germline ends. The CDR3 DNA follows: TGCGCCAGCAGCCAAGATGTATTCAGGCCCGGCACTGAAGCTTTCTTT. This translates into CASSQDVFRPGTEAFF.

This clone was counted a few times. The CDR3 protein is CSVQGDSNYGYTF. For the CDR3, the DNA is TGCAGCGTTCAGGGGGACAGCAACTATGGCTACACCTTC. The gene calls are TRBV29-1 and TRBJ1-2, with 7 bases aligning to TRBD1. This CDR3 has 13 residues. Germline V gene lookup returns CDR1 SQVTM and CDR2 ANQGSEA. V was clipped by 5 bases and J by 2 bases; unmatched bases: 5. Looking up the rest from reference TRBV29-1 and TRBJ1-2 gives the full variable domain: SAVISQKPSRDICQRGTSLTIQCQVDSQVTMMFWYRQQPGQSLTLIATANQGSEATYESGFVIDKFPISRPNLTFSTLTVSNMSPEDSSIYLCSVQGDSNYGYTFGSGTRLTVV.

This clone occurred a few times. The V gene is TRBV5-4, the J gene TRBJ2-2, with 7 bases that match TRBD2. This CDR3 is built from 15 residues. Losses at the gene ends were 2 bases for V and 6 bases for J; bases not matched to a gene: 7. From germline, CDR1 is SGHNT and CDR2 YYREEE (reference sequence). CDR3 sequence (DNA): TGTGCCAGCAGCTTTGGTGGGAGGGCGGCCGGGGAGCTGTTTTTT. Its translation: CASSFGGRAAGELFF.

The chain couples TRBV9 to TRBJ2-3; 8 nucleotides line up with TRBD1. V dropped 0 bases and J dropped 2; count of bases not matched to a gene: 5. This CDR3 is built from 16 residues. Germline V gene data show CDR1 as SGDLS and CDR2 as YYNGEE. DNA for the CDR3: TGTGCCAGCAGCGTAGGGCAGGGGGCATACACAGATACGCAGTATTTT. Translated: CASSVGQGAYTDTQYF.

The table lists this clone with a few counts. V usage is TRBV6-2 or TRBV6-3 and J usage is TRBJ2-7; the D gene is possibly TRBD1 (6 bases). The CDR3 totals 15 residues. Germline CDR1 is MNHEY and CDR2 is SVGEGT. V lost 5 bases and J 3 bases, leaving 17 bases between the germline ends. CDR3 amino acids: CASSKTGTWSYEQYF. The CDR3 coding sequence is TGTGCCAGCAGTAAAACCGGGACATGGAGCTACGAGCAGTACTTC.

The sample holds a few counts of this clone. V and J are TRBV2 and TRBJ1-2, with D uncertain. The length of the CDR3 is 11 residues. Germline V CDR1 and CDR2: SNHLY, FYNNEI. V was pared by 4 bases and J by 2 bases, with 2 bases between. CDR3 coding DNA: TGTGCCAGCAGTGCAAACTATGGCTACACCTTC. Translating gives CASSANYGYTF.